Following are 30 T cell receptor beta chains from one sample sequenced in a study of OX40 agonist ivuxolimab in advanced cancers. Produced via immunoSEQ multiplex PCR; TCRdb's table is partial and in-frame only. The data hold about 57,000 clones, with 75% to 90% observed a single time. The material was CD4+ or CD8+ T cells sorted from blood, obtained in a trial of the OX40 agonist ivuxolimab. The receptors shown here come from an adult with an advanced solid tumor such as melanoma, head and neck, liver or kidney cancer.

The J gene is TRBJ2-7, the V gene TRBV7-2, with TRBD1 matching over 8 bases. J gave up 2 bases and V 1 base, and 4 bases lay outside the gene matches. The CDR3 is 15 amino acids. Germline CDR1 reads SGHTA; CDR2 reads FQGNSA. CDR3 in DNA: TGTGCCAGCAGCTTAGGGGGGACAGGAACCTACGAGCAGTACTTC. Its protein is CASSLGGTGTYEQYF.

The chain recombines TRBV9 with TRBJ2-5; a weak D match, TRBD1 (5 bases). Germline CDR1 SGDLS, CDR2 YYNGEE. Trimming cost V 0 bases and J 5 bases, with 11 bases left between them. The CDR3 extends over 14 amino acids. Here the CDR3 reads CASSVASPGETQYF. The CDR3 DNA reads as TGTGCCAGCAGCGTAGCTTCTCCAGGGGAGACCCAGTACTTC.

This chain connects TRBV30 to TRBJ2-3, with 9 bases aligning to TRBD2. This CDR3 is built from 17 residues. J lost 5 bases, V lost 4 bases, and 16 bases had no gene match. Germline V CDR1 and CDR2: GTSNPN, SVGIG (reference sequence). The CDR3 sequence: CAWIRPGLARVGDTQYF. Here the CDR3 DNA reads TGTGCCTGGATACGACCCGGACTAGCGAGGGTCGGAGATACGCAGTATTTT.

The table lists this clone with a few counts. J is TRBJ2-1 and V is TRBV5-5; a possible D gene is TRBD1 (6 bases). Germline V gene lookup returns CDR1 SGHKS and CDR2 YYEKEE (reference sequence). V dropped 4 bases and J dropped 4 bases, with 18 bases sitting between them. This CDR3 has 16 residues. The CDR3 nucleotides read TGTGCCAGCAGCCGTCAAGGCCAGGGGTTTTACAATGAGCAGTTCTTC. Translating it yields CASSRQGQGFYNEQFF.

The V and J genes are TRBV11-3 and TRBJ2-1, with 8 positions matching TRBD2. Trimming at V came to 0 bases and at J to 4 bases, leaving 14 bases not matched to a gene. The CDR3 covers 19 residues. Germline V lookup: CDR1 SGHNT, CDR2 YENEEA. The CDR3 sequence: CASSLDSSVGTRGYNEQFF. In DNA, the CDR3 is TGTGCCAGCAGCTTAGACTCCTCGGTGGGGACTAGGGGTTACAATGAGCAGTTCTTC.

This chain connects TRBV7-2 to TRBJ2-3, with 7 bases that match TRBD2. The CDR3 sequence is 16 residues long. J gave up 6 bases and V 5 bases, and 14 bases lay outside the gene matches. Germline V lookup: CDR1 SGHTA, CDR2 FQGNSA. This CDR3 is CASSVGPAGRRDTQYF. The CDR3 nucleotides read TGTGCCAGCAGCGTAGGCCCAGCGGGGCGGCGGGATACGCAGTATTTT.

The V call is TRBV5-4, the J call TRBJ2-7, with TRBD1 identical over 9 bases. The CDR3 is made up of 14 amino acids. Germline V gives CDR1 SGHNT, CDR2 YYREEE (reference sequence). V lost 4 bases, J lost 5 bases, and 7 bases stayed unmatched. The CDR3 here is CASSPWTGDHEQYF. The CDR3 DNA reads TGTGCCAGCAGCCCATGGACAGGGGACCACGAGCAGTACTTC. Using reference TRBV5-4 and TRBJ2-7 for the parts outside the CDR3, the full variable domain is ETGVTQSPTHLIKTRGQQVTLRCSSQSGHNTVSWYQQALGQGPQFIFQYYREEENGRGNFPPRFSGLQFPNYSSELNVNALELDDSALYLCASSPWTGDHEQYFGPGTRLTVT.

The V gene is TRBV5-1, the J gene TRBJ1-1, with D possibly matching TRBD1 (5 bases). V lost 3 bases and J lost 2, with 11 bases in between. Germline lookup yields CDR1 SGHRS and CDR2 YFSETQ. The CDR3 contains 14 residues. CDR3 sequence: CASSWDGSNTEAFF. CDR3 nucleotides: TGCGCCAGCAGCTGGGACGGGTCCAACACTGAAGCTTTCTTT.

This clone showed up just once. This chain uses TRBV5-1 with TRBJ2-1; D possibly corresponds to TRBD2 (6 bases). The length of the CDR3 is 19 residues. The V gene lost 1 base and the J gene lost 4 bases, with 24 bases spanning the gap. The germline V gene encodes CDR1 SGHRS and CDR2 YFSETQ. The CDR3 nucleotides are TGCGCCAGCAGCTTGTATTTTTGGGAGGCCCTGCCTTCGTACAATGAGCAGTTCTTC. It translates to CASSLYFWEALPSYNEQFF.

The chain employs TRBV9 and TRBJ2-5, with D possibly being TRBD1 or TRBD2 (6 bases each). V dropped 0 bases and J dropped 5 bases, with 17 bases sitting between them. The CDR3 is 16 amino acids. Germline lookup yields CDR1 SGDLS and CDR2 YYNGEE. CDR3 DNA: TGTGCCAGCAGCGTAGATCTTCTGGGGGGCTGGGAGACCCAGTACTTC. Its translation is CASSVDLLGGWETQYF.

The chain joins TRBV10-2 to TRBJ1-1; D might be TRBD1 (5 bases). There are 14 residues in the CDR3. V lost 2 bases and J 1 base, leaving 8 bases between the germline ends. From germline, CDR1 is WSHSY and CDR2 SAAADI. The CDR3 reads CASSEQGANTEAFF. CDR3 nucleotide sequence: TGCGCCAGCAGTGAGCAGGGTGCGAACACTGAAGCTTTCTTT.

CDR3 nucleotides: TGTGCCAGCAGCCTACTAGCGGGGGGGCAGTTTGAGCAGTTCTTC. Its protein product is CASSLLAGGQFEQFF. The chain couples TRBV7-2 to TRBJ2-1, with TRBD2 identical over 13 bases. The germline gives CDR1 SGHTA, CDR2 FQGNSA. V was clipped by 5 bases and J by 9 bases; unmatched bases: 7. This CDR3 is 15 amino acids long.

The V and J genes are TRBV30 and TRBJ2-7, with a weak D call TRBD1 (6 bases). V lost 2 bases and J 4 bases, leaving 12 bases between the germline ends. Germline CDR1 and CDR2: GTSNPN and SVGIG (reference sequence). This CDR3 region has 13 residues. Written as DNA, the CDR3 is TGTGCCTGGAGTCCAGGGGCTAGGTACGAGCAGTACTTC. Its protein product is CAWSPGARYEQYF.

The rearrangement joins TRBV7-9 to TRBJ1-1; possibly TRBD1 for D (5 bases). Germline CDR1 reads SEHNR; CDR2 reads FQNEAQ (reference sequence). The V gene lost 4 bases and the J gene lost 1 base, with 7 bases spanning the gap. This CDR3 is built from 13 residues. CDR3 region: CASSSGQNTEAFF. CDR3 sequence (DNA): TGTGCCAGCAGCTCTGGACAGAACACTGAAGCTTTCTTT.

The gene calls are TRBV6-5 and TRBJ2-4; TRBD1 matches 8 bases. Germline-derived CDR1 and CDR2 are MNHEY and SVGAGI. The J segment lost 6 bases and the V segment lost 5 bases, leaving 6 bases of the junction unmatched. CDR3 length: 14 residues. For the CDR3, the DNA is TGTGCCAGCAGTCCTCAGGACAGGGTAAACATTCAGTACTTC. Its protein is CASSPQDRVNIQYF.

The genes are TRBV4-1 and TRBJ2-5; D is unresolved. This CDR3 is built from 13 residues. The V end lost 1 base, the J end lost 5 bases, and 8 bases lay between the germline ends. The V gene's germline CDR1 is MGHRA and CDR2 YSYEKL. CDR3 nucleotide sequence: TGCGCCAGCAGCCAAGCACCTAGGGAGACCCAGTACTTC. Its protein is CASSQAPRETQYF.

The chain joins TRBV11-2 to TRBJ1-4; 10 bases fit TRBD1. CDR3 size: 15 residues. Germline CDR1 and CDR2: SGHAT and FQNNGV. The trim removed 5 bases at V and 8 bases at J, leaving 8 bases unmatched. The CDR3 protein is CASSPTGTGEEKLFF. DNA for the CDR3: TGTGCCAGCAGCCCCACCGGGACAGGGGAAGAAAAACTGTTTTTT.

V and J are TRBV5-1 and TRBJ2-1; 7 nucleotides align to TRBD1. The CDR3 sequence is 15 residues long. With V trimmed by 0 bases and J by 4 bases, 4 bases remained unmatched. Germline values: CDR1 SGHRS, CDR2 YFSETQ. The CDR3 loop reads CASSLEGAGYNEQFF. The CDR3 bases are TGCGCCAGCAGCTTGGAGGGGGCTGGTTACAATGAGCAGTTCTTC. The full variable domain, with the rest looked up from reference TRBV5-1 and TRBJ2-1, is KAGVTQTPRYLIKTRGQQVTLSCSPISGHRSVSWYQQTPGQGLQFLFEYFSETQRNKGNFPGRFSGRQFSNSRSEMNVSTLELGDSALYLCASSLEGAGYNEQFFGPGTRLTVL.

Only a few counts were recorded for this clone. The V gene is TRBV6-1, the J gene TRBJ1-4; D gene ambiguous. V shed 5 bases and J shed 0 bases, with 10 bases lying between them. CDR1 is MNHNS, CDR2 SASEGT, per germline. This CDR3 is 15 amino acids long. For the CDR3, the DNA is TGTGCCAGCAGTTTACGATTTGCAACTAATGAAAAACTGTTTTTT. It specifies CASSLRFATNEKLFF.

This rearrangement joins TRBV29-1 to TRBJ2-5; weak D call: TRBD1 (5 bases). Germline CDR1 is SQVTM and CDR2 is ANQGSEA. The CDR3 spans 14 residues. V was trimmed by 4 bases and J by 4 bases, leaving 16 bases between them. As DNA, the CDR3 is TGCAGCGTTGGAGGCAGGGTATTTGTAGAGACCCAGTACTTC. This codes for CSVGGRVFVETQYF.

This clone was observed a handful of times. The rearrangement joins TRBV10-3 to TRBJ1-2, with 8 bases that match TRBD1. V lost 4 bases and J lost 7; bases outside the gene matches: 2. Germline-derived CDR1 and CDR2 are ENHRY and SYGVKD. The CDR3 consists of 12 residues. CDR3 in amino acids: CAISGGQGGYTF. The CDR3 DNA reads as TGTGCCATCAGTGGAGGACAGGGTGGCTACACCTTC.

The gene calls are TRBV6-4 and TRBJ2-3, with TRBD1 identical over 7 bases. V trimming: 6 bases; J trimming: 2 bases; junction bases outside the gene matches: 11. The CDR3 is 16 residues long. Looked up from germline, CDR1 is MRHNA and CDR2 is SNTAGT. Here the CDR3 DNA reads TGTGCCAGCAGCTTACGGCCGGGACAGCCCACAGATACGCAGTATTTT. Translating it yields CASSLRPGQPTDTQYF.

V gene TRBV4-1 combines with J gene TRBJ2-5; TRBD1 matches 9 bases. The CDR3 totals 16 residues. After removal of 5 bases from V and 5 bases from J, the junction contained 12 bases not matched to a gene. Germline V gives CDR1 MGHRA, CDR2 YSYEKL. The CDR3 protein is CASSSHPRTGDETQYF. The CDR3 DNA sequence: TGCGCCAGCAGCTCCCACCCCCGGACAGGGGACGAGACCCAGTACTTC.

V and J are TRBV6-4 and TRBJ2-1; 8 bases match TRBD2. The CDR3 loop spans 16 amino acids. Germline trimming cut 2 bases from V and 8 bases from J; bases unmatched to any gene: 11. The germline V gene encodes CDR1 MRHNA and CDR2 SNTAGT. CDR3 sequence (DNA): TGTGCCAGCAGTGACGAAACGGCGGGAGGTCTCGATGAGCAGTTCTTC. Translation gives CASSDETAGGLDEQFF.

The rearrangement links TRBV6-6 to TRBJ2-2, with 10 bases aligning to TRBD1. Germline V gene data show CDR1 as MNHNY and CDR2 as SVGAGI (reference sequence). The CDR3 loop spans 15 amino acids. V lost 8 bases, J lost 1 base, and 4 bases stayed unmatched. The CDR3, as DNA: TGTGCCAGCGGGGGGACAGGGGAGAACACCGGGGAGCTGTTTTTT. As protein: CASGGTGENTGELFF.

This rearrangement joins TRBV28 to TRBJ1-2; no firm D call. The CDR3 is made up of 13 amino acids. The germline CDR1 and CDR2 sequences are MDHEN and SYDVKM. The V end lost 2 bases, the J end lost 2 bases, and 6 bases lay between the germline ends. CDR3 residues: CASSLAQNYGYTF. CDR3 nucleotides: TGTGCCAGCAGTTTAGCACAAAACTATGGCTACACCTTC.

The CDR3 here is CASSSTFYEQYF. The CDR3, as DNA: TGCGCCAGCAGCTCGACCTTCTACGAGCAGTACTTC. The chain recombines TRBV5-1 with TRBJ2-7; D call uncertain. The CDR3 extends over 12 amino acids. Per germline, CDR1 SGHRS and CDR2 YFSETQ. With 3 bases removed from V and 3 bases from J, the gap between germline ends came to 7 bases.

This rearrangement joins TRBV5-4 to TRBJ1-5; no definite D call. The CDR3 spans 15 residues. The germline CDR1 and CDR2 sequences are SGHNT and YYREEE (reference sequence). The V gene lost 0 bases and the J gene lost 0 bases, with 7 bases spanning the gap. For the CDR3, the DNA is TGTGCCAGCAGCTTGGGGGGAGGTAGCAATCAGCCCCAGCATTTT. Translation gives CASSLGGGSNQPQHF. Complete variable domain (other parts from reference TRBV5-4 and TRBJ1-5): ETGVTQSPTHLIKTRGQQVTLRCSSQSGHNTVSWYQQALGQGPQFIFQYYREEENGRGNFPPRFSGLQFPNYSSELNVNALELDDSALYLCASSLGGGSNQPQHFGDGTRLSIL.

This clone was counted once. This chain links TRBV5-1 with TRBJ2-4; TRBD1 or TRBD2 may be the D gene (5 bases each). The CDR3 is 14 amino acids. Trimming shortened V by 1 base and J by 7 bases, and 12 bases separated the two germline ends. The germline V gene encodes CDR1 SGHRS and CDR2 YFSETQ. CDR3 protein: CASSLMGDINIQYF. For the CDR3, the DNA is TGCGCCAGCAGCTTGATGGGGGATATCAACATTCAGTACTTC.

V and J are TRBV6-1 and TRBJ1-4; D remains ambiguous. This CDR3 contains 15 residues. The V gene's germline CDR1 is MNHNS and CDR2 SASEGT. The germline V and J ends were trimmed by 3 bases and 2 bases, with 10 bases remaining between them. The CDR3 nucleotides are TGTGCCAGCAGTGAGAGGGTAGCCACTAATGAAAAACTGTTTTTT. Protein product: CASSERVATNEKLFF.